This T cell receptor beta chain was sequenced in a study of CD8+CD57+ T cells in acquired aplastic anemia. Study in general: Sorted CD4+ and CD8+ cells yielded DNA averaging approximately 3.4 ug. Some 10 million reads were obtained on average for healthy donor CD4+ cells.

The template for TCR beta VDJ and CDR3 sequence profiling was genomic DNA. MiXCR, run by TCRdb on the reads, gives a single entry per CDR3 protein. Here the sample spans around 190,000 distinct CDR3 sequences, approximately 60% being singletons. Whole-study results and caveats: With respect to CD8+ Simpson's diversity, patients and controls did not differ significantly.

A note on this clonotype: What it binds is not known.

The CDR3 has 13 residues. CDR1 SGHTA and CDR2 FQGTGA come from the germline V gene. The J segment lost 8 bases and the V segment lost 2 bases, leaving 0 bases of the junction unmatched. The material sequenced was sorted CD4+, CD8+, or CD8+CD57+ T cells (not recorded which) from PBMCs. The TCR was taken from a human donor in good health. The chain employs TRBV7-3 and TRBJ2-1, with 10 bases lining up with TRBD2. The CDR3 protein is CASSLLAGDEQFF. CDR3 DNA: TGTGCCAGCAGCTTACTAGCGGGAGATGAGCAGTTCTTC.